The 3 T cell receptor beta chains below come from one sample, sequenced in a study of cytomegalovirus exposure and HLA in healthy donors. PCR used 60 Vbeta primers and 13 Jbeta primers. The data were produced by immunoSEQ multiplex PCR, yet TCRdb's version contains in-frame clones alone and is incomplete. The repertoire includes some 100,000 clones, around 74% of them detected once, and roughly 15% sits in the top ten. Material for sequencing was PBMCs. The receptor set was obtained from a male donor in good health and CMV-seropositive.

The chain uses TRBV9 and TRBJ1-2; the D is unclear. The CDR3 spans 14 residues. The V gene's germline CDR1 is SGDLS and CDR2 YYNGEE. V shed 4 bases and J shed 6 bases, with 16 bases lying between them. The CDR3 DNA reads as TGTGCCAGCAGCCGGGGTGTGGTGGAGAATGGCTACACCTTC. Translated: CASSRGVVENGYTF.

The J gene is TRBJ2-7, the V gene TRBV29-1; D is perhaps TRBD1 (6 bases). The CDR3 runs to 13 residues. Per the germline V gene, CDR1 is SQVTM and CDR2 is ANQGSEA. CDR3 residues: CTLPRQGINEQYF. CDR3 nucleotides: TGCACCCTGCCGAGGCAGGGGATTAACGAGCAGTACTTC.

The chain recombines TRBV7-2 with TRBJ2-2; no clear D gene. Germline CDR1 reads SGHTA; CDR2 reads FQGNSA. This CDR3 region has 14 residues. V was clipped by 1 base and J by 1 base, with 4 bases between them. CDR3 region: CASSLERNTGELFF. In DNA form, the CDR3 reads TGTGCCAGCAGCTTAGAGCGGAACACCGGGGAGCTGTTTTTT.